Listed here are 17 T cell receptor beta chains from one sample, sequenced in a study of human T cells and chemical hapten exposure. TCRdb called the RACE reads again in MiXCR, with one record for every CDR3 protein. The table records 240,000 or so distinct CDR3 sequences, approximately 8.6% of them present only once. Noted time point: pre-sensitization, week 0. Treatment specified: therapeutic diphenylcyclopropenone sensitization with weekly scalp DPC. The sequencing here drew on whole blood, taken in connection with sensitization to the hapten diphenylcyclopropenone (DPC). These TCRs come from a woman aged 40 to 50 with alopecia areata. Some clones in this sample may be carry-over from other donors' samples.

Concerning this clonotype: Mismatch with germline at one junction end may stem from a read error. The chain links TRBV7-7 to TRBJ2-5; TRBD1 might be the D (5 bases). The CDR3 loop spans 15 amino acids. CDR1 is SSHAT, CDR2 FNYEAQ, per germline (reference sequence). The CDR3 sequence is CASSLGLRGGETQYF. Written as DNA, the CDR3 is TGTGCTAGCAGCTTAGGGCTTAGGGGCGGAGAGACCCAGTACTTC.

The chain links TRBV10-3 to TRBJ2-7; 14 bases agree with TRBD2. CDR1 and CDR2 (germline): ENHRY, SYGVKD. This CDR3 region has 15 residues. J gave up 0 bases and V 6 bases, and 1 base lay outside the gene matches. The CDR3 region has the DNA TGTGCCATCAGGGGACTAGCGGGAGCCTCCTACGAGCAGTACTTC. This codes for CAIRGLAGASYEQYF.

As regards this clonotype: This sequence may be a read error, since a much larger clone differs from it by one base. The V gene is TRBV27, the J gene TRBJ1-1; weak D call: TRBD1 (5 bases). CDR1 MNHEY and CDR2 SMNVEV come from the germline V gene (reference sequence). CDR3 length: 14 residues. V lost 1 base and J 1 base, leaving 7 bases between the germline ends. The CDR3 DNA reads TGTGCCAGCAGTTTATGGCAGGGGAACACTGAAGCTTTCTTT. As protein: CASSLWQGNTEAFF.

This clonotype was observed a few times. The CDR3 region is CASSYGRGAKETQYF. The DNA for the CDR3 is TGTGCCAGCAGTTACGGCAGGGGCGCGAAGGAGACCCAGTACTTC. The rearrangement links TRBV6-2 or TRBV6-3 to TRBJ2-5; D possibly corresponds to TRBD1 (6 bases). This CDR3 is built from 15 residues. Per the germline V gene, CDR1 is MNHEY and CDR2 is SVGEGT. Trimming pared 2 bases from V and 5 bases from J, leaving 15 bases between.

This clonotype has just a few counts. CDR3 DNA sequence: TGTGCCAGCAGTTACCGGTGGCACGGGGAGCTGTTTTTT. Translated, it gives CASSYRWHGELFF. V and J are TRBV6-5 and TRBJ2-2; D uncertain. Trimming took 2 bases from V and 7 from J, leaving 8 bases between them. The CDR3 totals 13 residues. Germline CDR1 reads MNHEY; CDR2 reads SVGAGI.

The V call is TRBV20-1, the J call TRBJ2-5, with 7 bases that match TRBD1. The germline CDR1 and CDR2 sequences are DFQATT and SNEGSKA (reference sequence). J was trimmed by 7 bases and V by 5 bases; bases with no gene match: 7. The CDR3 is made up of 12 amino acids. CDR3 DNA: TGCAGTGCTCCACAGGGGATCTGGACCCAGTACTTC. Protein: CSAPQGIWTQYF.

This clonotype showed up just a few times. The chain uses TRBV4-3 and TRBJ1-5, with TRBD1 matching 7 bases. V gave up 5 bases and J gave up 6 bases; unmatched junction bases: 10. Germline V gene sequence: CDR1 LGHNA, CDR2 YSLEER. The CDR3 length is 15 residues. In nucleotides, the CDR3 is TGCGCCAGCAGCGAGTGGGCAGGGGGTGGTCAGCCCCAGCATTTT. It translates to CASSEWAGGGQPQHF.

This clonotype showed up just a few times. The chain combines TRBV20-1 with TRBJ2-7; possible D gene TRBD1, 5 bases. This CDR3 has 14 residues. Germline V gene sequence: CDR1 DFQATT, CDR2 SNEGSKA (reference sequence). V was clipped by 0 bases and J by 0 bases, with 9 bases between them. CDR3 sequence (DNA): TGCAGTGCTAGAGAATGGGGCACCTCCTACGAGCAGTACTTC. Translated, it gives CSAREWGTSYEQYF.

Written as DNA, the CDR3 is TGTGCCAGCAGCCGAGGGACACACCTAGCCAAAAACATTCAGTACTTC. Amino acids: CASSRGTHLAKNIQYF. The chain joins TRBV3-1 to TRBJ2-4; maybe TRBD1 (6 bases). Germline V lookup: CDR1 LGHDT, CDR2 YNNKEL (reference sequence). This CDR3 is 16 amino acids long. Trimming shortened V by 4 bases and J by 0 bases, and 13 bases separated the two germline ends.

The J gene is TRBJ2-2, the V gene TRBV7-6; 10 bases match TRBD1. V shed 6 bases, J shed 6 bases, and the junction held 10 bases outside the gene matches. The CDR3 extends over 16 amino acids. CDR1 and CDR2 (germline): SGHVS, FNYEAQ. The CDR3 nucleotides read TGTGCCAGCAGTTCCCCGGACAGGGGGGGTGCCGGGGAGCTGTTTTTT. Amino acids: CASSSPDRGGAGELFF.

At least ten counts were recorded for this clonotype. This chain links TRBV12-3 or TRBV12-4 with TRBJ1-1; D possibly corresponds to TRBD1 (6 bases). The CDR3 consists of 13 residues. The V and J ends lost 6 bases and 7 bases respectively, with 15 bases between them. The CDR3 coding sequence is TGTGCCAGCAGCCCTACAGGGAAGGGTGAAGCTTTCTTT. It yields the protein CASSPTGKGEAFF.

This clonotype occurred many times. The rearrangement joins TRBV6-5 to TRBJ2-7; TRBD1 aligns across 7 bases. The V gene end was trimmed by 2 bases and the J gene end by 8 bases; junction bases not matched to a gene: 6. The V gene's germline CDR1 is MNHEY and CDR2 SVGAGI. This CDR3 spans 13 amino acids. This CDR3 reads CASSYGGQRQQYF. The CDR3 nucleotides read TGTGCCAGCAGTTACGGGGGACAGAGGCAGCAGTACTTC.

This clonotype was detected a few times. This rearrangement joins TRBV7-2 to TRBJ2-3; maybe TRBD2 (5 bases). With 3 bases removed from V and 11 bases from J, the gap between germline ends came to 15 bases. The V gene's germline CDR1 is SGHTA and CDR2 FQGNSA. This CDR3 comprises 13 residues. CDR3 sequence reads: CASSFGERHMQYF. Here the CDR3 DNA reads TGTGCCAGCAGCTTCGGGGAGCGTCATATGCAGTATTTT.

The V gene is TRBV9, the J gene TRBJ2-1; 10 bases align to TRBD2. Germline V gene sequence: CDR1 SGDLS, CDR2 YYNGEE. Trimming at V came to 4 bases and at J to 5 bases, leaving 6 bases not matched to a gene. This CDR3 contains 15 residues. CDR3 sequence: CASSTGLATHNEQFF. The CDR3 DNA reads TGTGCCAGCAGCACGGGACTAGCGACCCACAATGAGCAGTTCTTC.

This clonotype showed up just a few times. The V and J genes are TRBV19 and TRBJ2-4; D is unclear. Trimming cost V 5 bases and J 7 bases, with 9 bases left between them. Germline V gene lookup returns CDR1 LNHDA and CDR2 SQIVND (reference sequence). There are 12 residues in the CDR3. In nucleotides, the CDR3 is TGTGCCAGTAGTGCCGGCTGGAACATTCAGTACTTC. Residues: CASSAGWNIQYF.

This clonotype was seen a handful of times. This chain joins TRBV12-3 or TRBV12-4 and TRBJ1-1, with TRBD1 as a possible D gene (5 bases). The CDR3 has 14 amino acids. V was pared by 3 bases and J by 4 bases, with 12 bases between. CDR3 sequence reads: CASSFGRASTEAFF. For the CDR3, the DNA is TGTGCCAGCAGTTTCGGCAGGGCGAGCACTGAAGCTTTCTTT.

This clonotype was recorded a few times. V gene TRBV12-3 or TRBV12-4 combines with J gene TRBJ1-5; D remains ambiguous. The CDR3 has 12 residues. V dropped 3 bases and J dropped 7 bases, with 7 bases sitting between them. The CDR3 spells CASSFSHQPQHF. The CDR3 DNA reads as TGTGCCAGCAGTTTCAGTCACCAGCCCCAGCATTTT.